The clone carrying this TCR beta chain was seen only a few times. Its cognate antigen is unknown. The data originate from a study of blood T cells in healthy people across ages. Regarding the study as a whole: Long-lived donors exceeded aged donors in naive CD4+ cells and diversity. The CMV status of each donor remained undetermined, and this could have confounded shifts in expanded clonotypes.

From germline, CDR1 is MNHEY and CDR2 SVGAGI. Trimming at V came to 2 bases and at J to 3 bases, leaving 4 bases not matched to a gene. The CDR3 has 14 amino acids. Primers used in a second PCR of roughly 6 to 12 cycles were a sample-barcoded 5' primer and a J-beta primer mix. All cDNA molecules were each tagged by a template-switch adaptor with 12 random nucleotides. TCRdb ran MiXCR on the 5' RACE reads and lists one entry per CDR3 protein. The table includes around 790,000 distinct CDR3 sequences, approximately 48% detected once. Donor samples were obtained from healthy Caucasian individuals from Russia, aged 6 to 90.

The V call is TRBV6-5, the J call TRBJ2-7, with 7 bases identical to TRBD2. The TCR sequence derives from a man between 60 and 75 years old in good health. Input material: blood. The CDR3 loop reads CASSYGGEIYEQYF. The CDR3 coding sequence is TGTGCCAGCAGTTACGGGGGGGAGATCTACGAGCAGTACTTC.